This TCR beta chain is from a study of blood T cell repertoires in COVID-19. This table comes from immunoSEQ multiplex PCR, and its TCRdb copy is limited to in-frame clones, with some not included. The table lists 30,000 to 40,000 clones, around 84% of them singletons. V lost 0 bases and J lost 7; bases outside the gene matches: 8. This CDR3 has 16 amino acids. Per the germline V gene, CDR1 is KGHSH and CDR2 is LQKENI. The material sequenced was peripheral blood. The TCR originated in a man aged 60 to 69 with COVID-19, enrolled during active disease. This rearrangement joins TRBV18 to TRBJ2-7; 11 nucleotides line up with TRBD2. CDR3 nucleotides: TGTGCCAGCTCACCACCTAGGCCTAGCGGGAGGACTGAGCAGTACTTC. The encoded protein is CASSPPRPSGRTEQYF.